This TCR beta chain was retrieved from a study of OX40 agonist ivuxolimab in advanced cancers. Study details: The eligibility criteria allowed prior anti-PD-1, anti-PD-L1 or anti-CTLA-4 therapy, and approximately 40% had some. Study findings and constraints: Nonresponders included some who also had low normalized T-cell clonal expansion. In general, CD8+ T cells held more expanded clones than CD4+ did, on average.

A remark on this clone: Its target is unknown.

This table comes from immunoSEQ multiplex PCR, and its TCRdb copy is limited to in-frame clones, with some not included. Here the sample spans approximately 61,000 clones, approximately 80% being singletons. Autoimmune disease history or systemic immunosuppression meant exclusion. V lost 8 bases to trimming and J lost 8 bases, with 10 bases between them. CDR3 size: 10 residues. CDR1 SQVTM and CDR2 ANQGSEA come from the germline V gene. This clonotype was sampled from an adult with an advanced solid tumor such as melanoma, head and neck, liver or kidney cancer. V gene TRBV29-1 combines with J gene TRBJ2-1; a weak D match, TRBD2 (5 bases). Sample: CD4+ or CD8+ T cells sorted from blood, taken in a trial of the OX40 agonist ivuxolimab. CDR3 loop: CSSWRDEQFF. The CDR3 DNA reads as TGCAGCTCTTGGCGGGATGAGCAGTTCTTC.